This TCR beta chain appears in the sequencing data of a study of regulatory T cells in long-lasting Graves disease. This clonotype was detected many times. Arm-PCR of CDR3 regions and iRepertoire HTBI primers were the basis on which TCR beta libraries were built. TCRdb recomputed calls from the multiplex PCR reads with MiXCR, one row per CDR3 protein. The data hold roughly 400,000 distinct CDR3 sequences, with roughly 23% observed a single time. Germline lookup yields CDR1 SEHNR and CDR2 FQNEAQ (reference sequence). With 5 bases clipped from V and 7 bases from J, the junction kept 11 bases outside the gene matches. The CDR3 is 15 amino acids. Specified time point: persistent/refractory GD, antithyroid drugs over 5 years with positive TRAb. Researchers made the TCR library from RNA that was extracted from PBMCs. Each patient gave roughly 9.2 milliliters of EDTA-anticoagulated peripheral blood.

Sequenced material: peripheral blood mononuclear cells (PBMCs), taken when the disease was refractory, from a patient treated with antithyroid drugs. V usage is TRBV7-9 and J usage is TRBJ2-7; the match to TRBD1 covers 10 bases. The receptor's source is a female donor with Graves disease. The CDR3 protein is CASSKTGTGEYEQYF. The DNA for the CDR3 is TGTGCCAGCAGCAAAACCGGGACAGGGGAGTATGAGCAGTACTTC.